This TCR beta chain was retrieved from a study of shared clonotypes between healthy human individuals (TCRdb year 2020). For the wider study: A few men and two women, aged 18 to 49 years, made up the cohort. Different laboratories and diverse techniques were used to prepare libraries and sequence TCR repertoires, to increase sequencing depth and limit assay-specific biases. Blood TCR repertoires of roughly five healthy adults were deeply sequenced to estimate repertoire size and the extent of clonotype sharing between individuals. Leukapheresis yielded between about 0.9 and 10 billion PBMCs per donor. Per donor, three plates each were used for CD4 naive and CD4 memory, two for CD8 naive, and one for CD8 memory. Study-wide conclusions, independent of this receptor: Because the study included only a small number of donors, the genetic and exposure-history diversity represented was limited. Naive subsets generally had larger estimated clonotype richness than memory subsets. Higher generation probabilities were observed for clonotypes shared by all four sorted-subset donors than for non-shared clonotypes. Sampling was restricted to blood, and TCR repertoires in tissues likely differ from the TCR repertoires found in blood. Pairwise subsampling indicated that sequencing depth was expected to affect the degree of clonotype sharing among donors. Sharing across a few donors was observed for around 5% of naive CD4, under 4% of naive CD8, 2% to 2.5% of memory CD4, and roughly 0.43% of memory CD8 clonotypes. Incomplete sequencing was indicated by rarefaction of sorted-subset datasets, despite the large sequencing depth.

Taken from cysteine to phenylalanine, the CDR3 has 13 residues. Only the CDR3 DNA is retained, 39 bases long and in frame from the first base. Reading the germline V gene gives CDR1 SGHTA and CDR2 FQGNSA. At the junction V is shortened by 3 bases and J by 5 bases; bases outside the gene matches: 4. In the case of this clone: What antigen it recognizes has not been identified. Base qualities are not recorded, but no much larger clone differs from it by a single base.

Donors were healthy HIV-negative adults with no recently reported acute infections or vaccinations. Only Caucasian adults living in Nashville, Tennessee, USA were represented among the donors. Magnetic negative selection was used to enrich CD4+ T cells, after which naive cells were positively selected on CD45RA and the negative fraction became the memory subset. After blood collection by leukapheresis, PBMCs were isolated using Ficoll-Histopaque density gradient centrifugation and then cryopreserved in the vapor phase of liquid nitrogen. Analytical flow cytometry was used to check the purity and quantity of each magnetically sorted T cell population. Each sorted fraction had its genomic DNA isolated and then quantified by UV absorbance on a Nanodrop 2000c. Using the deep immunoSEQ assay, TCR CDR3 regions were amplified from genomic DNA by multiplex PCR. Extracted genomic DNA from each cell subset was distributed evenly across all wells of several immunoSEQ 96-well plates, and each plate was treated as a replicate. For sorted subsets, roughly 190 ng of genomic DNA, equivalent to around 31,000 T cell genomes, went into each replicate PCR. The purified libraries were quantified using a Qubit 3.0 fluorometer, sized with a Bioanalyzer 2100, and then quantified again using the KAPA Library Quantification kit. Every immunoSEQ 96-well plate was sequenced on a dedicated single-read 150-cycle Illumina NextSeq 550 flow cell. In the paper's pipeline: Because the immunoSEQ output included only junctional sequences and no quality scores, the filtering could not be the same as the filtering used for full-length reads. Sequences were annotated with PyIR, a Python wrapper for IgBLAST v1.9, using IMGT germline references to assign V/J genes and CDR3. Reads were removed for weak V/J assignments (E-value above 1e-6), missing CDR3, stop codons, out-of-frame junctions, or ambiguous translated residues. V3J clonotypes were defined as sequences sharing the same inferred V gene, J gene, and CDR3 amino acid sequence. Percentage overlap between repertoires was computed as shared unique clonotypes divided by the size of the smaller repertoire. Richness of each repertoire was evaluated using RTK rarefaction, the Chao1 estimator, and Recon v2.1 estimates of unobserved clonotypes. For all TCRbeta clonotypes obtained by the gDNA method from several donors, generation probabilities were computed with OLGA. The immuneACCESS repertoire file appears here via TCRdb, limited to in-frame rearrangements. These files lack a portion of the clones; in checked studies, under half of the deficit traces to unresolved V genes, and the cause of the others is not known. V, J and clone size were drawn from that table, and D and trimming were deduced from the DNA. The sample table contains about 1.1 million clones; only one count was recorded for 75% to 85% of them. The ten largest clones add up to 0.5% to 0.65% of the sample.

The chain was built from TRBV7-2 and TRBJ2-7; 7 central bases correspond to TRBD2. The specimen was memory CD4+ T cells from PBMCs. The cell subset or site label for this specimen denotes: CD45RA-negative fraction. This clonotype was sampled from a man between 18 and 35 years old in good health. Some clones in this sample may be carry-over from other donors' samples. Here the CDR3 is given as CASSFRGSNEQYF. The nucleotides read TGTGCCAGCAGCTTCCGCGGGAGTAACGAGCAGTACTTC.